The next 3 T cell receptor beta chains were all read from a single sample in a study of blood T cell repertoires in COVID-19. Sequencing used immunoSEQ multiplex PCR; TCRdb keeps in-frame clones, though not all of them. The data contain 300,000 to 400,000 clones, roughly 85% of them singletons. Sequenced material: peripheral blood. Source of these receptors: a human donor in a cohort sampled during active COVID-19.

The chain has TRBV18 and TRBJ1-4, with unresolved D. Germline V gene data show CDR1 as KGHSH and CDR2 as LQKENI. Deletions cut 0 bases from V and 6 bases from J, with 8 bases between. The CDR3 is 14 amino acids. The CDR3 protein is CASSPPEVDEKLFF. CDR3 in DNA: TGTGCCAGCTCACCACCGGAGGTTGATGAAAAACTGTTTTTT. The whole variable domain, remainder taken from reference TRBV18 and TRBJ1-4, is NAGVMQNPRHLVRRRGQEARLRCSPMKGHSHVYWYRQLPEEGLKFMVYLQKENIIDESGMPKERFSAEFPKEGPSILRIQQVVRGDSAAYFCASSPPEVDEKLFFGSGTQLSVL.

The chain combines TRBV19 with TRBJ1-2, with 10 bases that match TRBD1. The germline V gene has CDR1 LNHDA and CDR2 SQIVND (reference sequence). V trimming: 3 bases; J trimming: 3 bases; junction bases outside the gene matches: 4. The CDR3 runs 15 residues. This CDR3 reads CASSIDRGQDYGYTF. CDR3 DNA sequence: TGTGCCAGTAGTATTGACAGGGGGCAGGACTATGGCTACACCTTC.

In this sample, this clone turned up once. The chain employs TRBV5-6 and TRBJ2-7, with 8 nucleotides matching TRBD1. CDR3 size: 15 residues. Germline V gene data show CDR1 as SGHDT and CDR2 as YYEEEE. V lost 4 bases, J lost 4 bases, and 10 bases stayed unmatched. The CDR3, as DNA: TGTGCCAGCAGCCTGGGACAGGTTTACTCTTACGAGCAGTACTTC. Protein sequence: CASSLGQVYSYEQYF.